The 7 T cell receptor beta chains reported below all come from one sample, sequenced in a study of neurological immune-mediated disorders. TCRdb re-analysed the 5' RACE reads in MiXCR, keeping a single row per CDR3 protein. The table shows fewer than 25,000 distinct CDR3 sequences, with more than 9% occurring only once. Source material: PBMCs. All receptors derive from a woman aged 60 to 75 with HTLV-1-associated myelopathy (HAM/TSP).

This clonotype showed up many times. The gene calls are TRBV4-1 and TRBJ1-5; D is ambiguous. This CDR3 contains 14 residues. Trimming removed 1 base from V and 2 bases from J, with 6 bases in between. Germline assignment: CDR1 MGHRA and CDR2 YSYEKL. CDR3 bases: TGCGCCAGCAGCCAAGTATTAGGCAATCAGCCCCAGCATTTT. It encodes CASSQVLGNQPQHF.

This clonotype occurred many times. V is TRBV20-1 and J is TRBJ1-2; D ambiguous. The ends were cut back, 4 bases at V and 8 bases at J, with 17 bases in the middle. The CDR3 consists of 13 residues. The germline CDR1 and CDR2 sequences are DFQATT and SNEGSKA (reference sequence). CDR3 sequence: CSAITLFPGGYTF. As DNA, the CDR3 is TGCAGTGCTATAACGCTATTTCCCGGGGGCTACACCTTC.

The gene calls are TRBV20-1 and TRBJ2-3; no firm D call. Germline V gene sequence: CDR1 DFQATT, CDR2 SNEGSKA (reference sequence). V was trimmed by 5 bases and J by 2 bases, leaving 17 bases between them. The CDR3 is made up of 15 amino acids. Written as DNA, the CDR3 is TGCAGTGCTCTGGGTAACGGGTGGACCACAGATACGCAGTATTTT. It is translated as CSALGNGWTTDTQYF.

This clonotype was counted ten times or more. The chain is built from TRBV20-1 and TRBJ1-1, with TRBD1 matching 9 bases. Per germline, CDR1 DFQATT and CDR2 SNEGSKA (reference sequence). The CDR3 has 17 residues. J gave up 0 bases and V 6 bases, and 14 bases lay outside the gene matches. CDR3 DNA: TGCAGTGCACCCAGACCTACCGGGACAGGGATGAACACTGAAGCTTTCTTT. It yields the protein CSAPRPTGTGMNTEAFF.

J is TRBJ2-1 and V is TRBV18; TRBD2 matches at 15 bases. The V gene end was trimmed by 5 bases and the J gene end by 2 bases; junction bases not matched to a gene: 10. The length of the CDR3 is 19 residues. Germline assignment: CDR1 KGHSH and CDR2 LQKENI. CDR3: CASSTVGTSGGTTYNEQFF. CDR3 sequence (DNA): TGTGCCAGCTCAACAGTGGGGACTAGCGGGGGGACAACCTACAATGAGCAGTTCTTC.

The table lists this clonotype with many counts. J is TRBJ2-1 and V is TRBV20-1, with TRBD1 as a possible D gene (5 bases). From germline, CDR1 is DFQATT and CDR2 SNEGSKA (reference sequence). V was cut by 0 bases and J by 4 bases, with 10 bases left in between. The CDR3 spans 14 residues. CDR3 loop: CSARDRAGYNEQFF. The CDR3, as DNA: TGCAGTGCTAGAGATCGCGCAGGGTACAATGAGCAGTTCTTC.

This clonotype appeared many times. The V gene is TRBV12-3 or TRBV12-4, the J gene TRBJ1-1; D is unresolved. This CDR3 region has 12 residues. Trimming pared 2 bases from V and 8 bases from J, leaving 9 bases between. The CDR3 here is CASSLNHGEAFF. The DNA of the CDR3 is TGTGCCAGCAGTTTAAACCACGGGGAAGCTTTCTTT.